The 12 T cell receptor beta chains given below trace back to one sample, sequenced in a study of blood T cell repertoires in COVID-19. This table comes from immunoSEQ multiplex PCR, and its TCRdb copy is limited to in-frame clones, with some not included. The sample contains more than 75,000 clones, more than 75% of which appear only once. Sequencing was done on a sample of peripheral blood. Receptors were obtained from a woman aged 70-85 years with acute or convalescent COVID-19.

J is TRBJ1-4 and V is TRBV29-1; maybe TRBD1 (5 bases). CDR3 size: 14 residues. The V end was cut by 6 bases, the J end by 2 bases, with 13 bases between. CDR1 is SQVTM and CDR2 is ANQGSEA in the germline V gene. The CDR3 sequence: CSVIPDTTNEKLFF. The DNA of the CDR3 is TGCAGCGTCATCCCGGACACTACTAATGAAAAACTGTTTTTT.

This clone has just one count. The chain employs TRBV19 and TRBJ1-2; TRBD1 aligns across 11 bases. CDR3 length equals 17 residues. V shed 5 bases, J shed 1 base, and the junction held 9 bases outside the gene matches. Per the germline V gene, CDR1 is LNHDA and CDR2 is SQIVND (reference sequence). As DNA, the CDR3 is TGTGCCAGTAGTTCCTCACTTGGGACAGGGGGTAACTATGGCTACACCTTC. Its protein product is CASSSSLGTGGNYGYTF.

J is TRBJ1-2 and V is TRBV19; D uncertain. Germline CDR1 and CDR2: LNHDA and SQIVND (reference sequence). There are 14 residues in the CDR3. V was pared by 3 bases and J by 6 bases, with 14 bases between. In DNA form, the CDR3 reads TGTGCCAGTAGTATTCCGGGAATACTCCATGGCTACACCTTC. This translates into CASSIPGILHGYTF.

The chain joins TRBV19 to TRBJ1-1; 10 nucleotides agree with TRBD1. The CDR3 is 13 residues long. J was trimmed by 8 bases and V by 8 bases; bases with no gene match: 8. CDR1 and CDR2 from the germline V gene are LNHDA and SQIVND (reference sequence). The CDR3 spells CASFPGQGPEAFF. In nucleotides, the CDR3 is TGTGCCAGTTTTCCGGGACAGGGGCCCGAAGCTTTCTTT.

The chain recombines TRBV19 with TRBJ1-4; a weak D match, TRBD1 (5 bases). Germline V gene lookup returns CDR1 LNHDA and CDR2 SQIVND (reference sequence). The CDR3 totals 12 residues. V was cut by 8 bases and J by 12 bases, with 16 bases left in between. CDR3 coding DNA: TGTGCCAGTTCCCTCGGGGGAGTGGAACTGTTTTTT. Residues: CASSLGGVELFF.

This chain uses TRBV2 with TRBJ2-5; no clear D gene. The CDR3 consists of 14 residues. The germline gives CDR1 SNHLY, CDR2 FYNNEI. The V end lost 7 bases, the J end lost 0 bases, and 12 bases lay between the germline ends. In DNA form, the CDR3 reads TGTGCCAGCATCTCACGGAGCCACCAAGAGACCCAGTACTTC. Protein product: CASISRSHQETQYF.

This chain connects TRBV12-3 or TRBV12-4 to TRBJ1-6; D gene unclear. This CDR3 is built from 13 residues. V was shortened by 8 bases and J by 5 bases, with 10 bases between the two germline ends. The CDR3 DNA follows: TGTGCCAGCGCCAGGCTAAATAATTCACCCCTCCACTTT. Its translation: CASARLNNSPLHF.

This chain links TRBV5-4 with TRBJ2-7; 7 bases agree with TRBD1. The CDR3 is made up of 15 amino acids. With 2 bases clipped from V and 3 bases from J, the junction kept 8 bases outside the gene matches. Germline V gene sequence: CDR1 SGHNT, CDR2 YYREEE (reference sequence). CDR3 in amino acids: CASSLKGQALYEQYV. Here the CDR3 DNA reads TGTGCCAGCAGCTTAAAAGGACAGGCCCTCTACGAGCAGTACGTC.

The J gene is TRBJ2-1, the V gene TRBV19; 16 positions match TRBD2. This CDR3 has 17 amino acids. Per germline, CDR1 LNHDA and CDR2 SQIVND (reference sequence). The V and J ends lost 7 bases and 4 bases, in that order; junction bases with no gene match: 7. CDR3 sequence: CASNPRGLAGGYNEQFF. CDR3 coding DNA: TGTGCCAGTAATCCCCGGGGACTAGCGGGAGGGTACAATGAGCAGTTCTTC.

The chain links TRBV5-6 to TRBJ2-7; 8 bases align to TRBD2. The CDR3 runs 15 residues. After removal of 4 bases from V and 2 bases from J, the junction contained 8 bases not matched to a gene. In germline, CDR1 is SGHDT, CDR2 YYEEEE. In nucleotides, the CDR3 is TGTGCCAGCAGCCCCGGGACTAGTTTACCCTACGAGCAGTACGTC. Amino acid sequence: CASSPGTSLPYEQYV.

V usage is TRBV27 and J usage is TRBJ2-5, with 10 bases identical to TRBD1. The germline CDR1 and CDR2 sequences are MNHEY and SMNVEV (reference sequence). With 4 bases clipped from V and 5 bases from J, the junction kept 4 bases outside the gene matches. The CDR3 spans 14 residues. This CDR3 reads CASSSTGGLETQYF. Written as DNA, the CDR3 is TGTGCCAGCAGTTCGACAGGGGGCCTCGAGACCCAGTACTTC.

V is TRBV3-1 (or the pseudogene TRBV3-2) and J is TRBJ2-1; 15 nucleotides line up with TRBD2. V shed 4 bases and J 9 bases; nucleotides not matched to a gene: 7. The CDR3 extends over 16 amino acids. The germline gives CDR1 LGHDT, CDR2 YNNKEL (reference sequence). The CDR3 reads CASSRRTSGRDGEQFF. CDR3 in DNA: TGTGCCAGCAGCCGCCGGACTAGCGGGAGGGACGGTGAGCAGTTCTTC.